A selection of T cell receptor beta chains follows, all from one sample in a study of blood T cell repertoires in COVID-19. The repertoire was sequenced with immunoSEQ multiplex PCR; TCRdb's copy has only in-frame clones and lacks some. Of fewer than 450,000 clones in the sample, nearly 90% were seen once. Material: PBMCs or T cells enriched from blood (not recorded which). The receptor set was obtained from a woman in her thirties or forties with acute COVID-19. The CDR3 runs from the conserved cysteine through the conserved F or W. D genes are given only for firm matches. The size field is filled for only some rows; it gives once, few, many or a size class.

>-|-|TRBV5-1|TRBJ2-1
CASSLAGSLSYNEQFF
TGCGCCAGCAGCTTGGCGGGGTCCCTCTCCTACAATGAGCAGTTCTTC
>-|-|TRBV7-8|TRBJ1-2
CASSLGGYYGYTF
TGTGCCAGCAGCTTGGGGGGTTACTATGGCTACACCTTC
>TRBD2|-|TRBV24-1|TRBJ2-3
CATSDPLAGGPDTQYF
TGTGCCACCAGTGACCCCCTAGCGGGGGGGCCAGATACGCAGTATTTT
>TRBD1|-|TRBV30|TRBJ1-5
CAWSFLLPGDRAEAPEDQPQHF
TGTGCCTGGAGCTTCCTCCTTCCAGGCGACAGGGCCGAGGCCCCAGAGGATCAGCCCCAGCATTTT
>TRBD1|-|TRBV5-1|TRBJ2-1
CASSRPSGGRDEQFF
TGCGCCAGCAGCCGCCCATCAGGGGGACGGGATGAGCAGTTCTTC
>TRBD1|-|TRBV27|TRBJ1-5
CASSAGTASQPQHF
TGTGCCAGCAGTGCCGGGACAGCCAGCCAGCCCCAGCATTTT
>-|-|TRBV5-1|TRBJ1-1
CASSLTRGTEAFF
TGCGCCAGCAGCTTGACCAGGGGTACTGAAGCTTTCTTT
>TRBD2|-|TRBV3-1/TRBV3-2|TRBJ2-1
CASSQLSGGTEQFF
TGTGCCAGCAGCCAACTTAGCGGGGGGACCGAGCAGTTCTTC
>TRBD2|-|TRBV19|TRBJ2-3
CASSIDHLAGDATDTQYF
TGTGCCAGTAGTATAGATCACCTAGCGGGTGATGCGACAGATACGCAGTATTTT
>TRBD2|-|TRBV2|TRBJ2-3
CASSEPRETHTDTQYF
TGTGCCAGCAGTGAACCGCGGGAGACCCACACAGATACGCAGTATTTT
>-|-|TRBV2|TRBJ1-1
CASSEGTAPYEAFF
TGTGCCAGCAGTGAAGGGACAGCTCCCTACGAAGCTTTCTTT
>-|-|TRBV12-5|TRBJ1-2
CASATGGVYGYTF
TGTGCTAGTGCCACGGGGGGGGTATATGGCTACACCTTC
>-|-|TRBV10-3|TRBJ1-3
CAIRNEDGNTIYF
TGTGCCATCAGGAACGAGGATGGAAACACCATATATTTT
>-|-|TRBV18|TRBJ2-2
CASSPPSRPTGELFF
TGTGCCAGCTCACCACCTTCCAGGCCCACCGGGGAGCTGTTTTTT
>TRBD1|once|TRBV7-8|TRBJ1-2
CASSLEGTGANYGYTF
TGTGCCAGCAGCTTAGAGGGGACAGGGGCAAACTATGGCTACACCTTC
>-|-|TRBV2|TRBJ2-7
CASSYNQGSREQYF
TGTGCCAGCAGTTATAATCAGGGTTCGCGCGAGCAGTACTTC
>-|-|TRBV7-6|TRBJ1-4
CASSRDTGFNEKLFF
TGTGCCAGCAGTCGTGATACAGGGTTCAATGAAAAACTGTTTTTT
>-|few|TRBV19|TRBJ1-2
CASSAGQIYGYTF
TGTGCCAGTAGTGCCGGACAGATCTATGGCTACACCTTC
>-|-|TRBV12-3/TRBV12-4|TRBJ1-6
CASSGDGGSPLHF
TGTGCCAGTTCAGGGGATGGGGGTTCACCCCTCCACTTT
>TRBD2|-|TRBV10-3|TRBJ2-3
CAIRPILAGEPSTDTQYF
TGTGCCATCAGACCCATACTAGCGGGGGAACCTAGCACAGATACGCAGTATTTT
>TRBD2|-|TRBV7-8|TRBJ2-3
CASSPTSGGASGSDTQYF
TGTGCCAGCAGCCCAACTAGCGGGGGGGCCTCAGGGTCAGATACGCAGTATTTT
>-|-|TRBV5-1|TRBJ1-5
CASSLDGGEAQPQHF
TGCGCCAGCAGCTTGGATGGGGGCGAGGCTCAGCCCCAGCATTTT
>-|-|TRBV29-1|TRBJ1-1
CSVSRGGDTEAFF
TGCAGCGTAAGTCGCGGGGGTGACACTGAAGCTTTCTTT
>-|-|TRBV27|TRBJ2-3
CASTLADTQYF
TGTGCCAGCACCCTCGCAGATACGCAGTATTTT
>TRBD1|-|TRBV20-1|TRBJ1-2
CSASQGASQGYTF
TGCAGTGCTAGTCAGGGGGCCTCACAGGGCTACACCTTC
>-|-|TRBV4-1|TRBJ2-3
CASSQDKGVGYF
TGCGCCAGCAGCCAAGATAAAGGGGTTGGGTATTTT
>TRBD1|-|TRBV5-3|TRBJ1-1
CARSGRGQGVQNTEAFF
TGTGCCAGAAGCGGTAGGGGACAGGGGGTCCAGAACACTGAAGCTTTCTTT
>-|-|TRBV3-1/TRBV3-2|TRBJ2-4
CASSQDSSGPWIEYF
TGTGCCAGCAGCCAAGATAGTAGCGGCCCCTGGATTGAGTACTTC
>-|-|TRBV7-9|TRBJ2-5
CASSLGRGQETQYF
TGTGCCAGCAGCTTGGGGAGGGGGCAAGAGACCCAGTACTTC
>-|-|TRBV18|TRBJ1-2
CASSPDQGTGYTF
TGTGCCAGCTCACCCGATCAGGGTACGGGCTACACCTTC
>TRBD2|once|TRBV5-1|TRBJ2-7
CASSLAGGDYEQYF
TGCGCCAGCAGCTTGGCCGGGGGGGACTACGAGCAGTACTTC
>-|-|TRBV7-8|TRBJ2-4
CASSLGGNIQYF
TGTGCCAGCAGCCTGGGGGGAAACATTCAGTACTTC
>TRBD1|once|TRBV2|TRBJ2-1
CASSLDRPEQFF
TGTGCCAGCAGTCTGGACAGGCCTGAGCAGTTCTTC
>-|-|TRBV5-6|TRBJ1-4
CASSLARIREKLFF
TGTGCCAGCAGCTTGGCGAGGATACGTGAAAAACTGTTTTTT
>-|-|TRBV7-9|TRBJ2-5
CASSLAFGGEGETQYF
TGTGCCAGCAGCTTAGCGTTCGGGGGAGAGGGAGAGACCCAGTACTTC
>-|-|TRBV6-5|TRBJ1-6
CASRETANSPLHF
TGTGCCAGCAGGGAGACAGCGAATTCACCCCTCCACTTT
>TRBD1|few|TRBV5-1|TRBJ2-7
CASSLGQGFNEQYF
TGCGCCAGCAGCTTGGGACAGGGGTTCAACGAGCAGTACTTC
>-|-|TRBV5-1|TRBJ1-2
CASSPDGHYGYTF
TGCGCCAGCAGCCCCGATGGACACTACGGCTACACCTTC
>TRBD1|-|TRBV6-4|TRBJ1-5
CASRRQGWHQPQHF
TGTGCCAGCCGTCGACAGGGTTGGCATCAGCCCCAGCATTTT
>-|-|TRBV6-1|TRBJ1-2
CASSESGSHYGYTF
TGTGCCAGCAGTGAATCAGGGTCCCATTATGGCTACACCTTC
>-|-|TRBV25-1|TRBJ1-2
CASASNYGYTF
TGTGCCAGCGCTAGTAACTATGGCTACACCTTC
>-|-|TRBV4-1|TRBJ1-2
CASSQGHLQPTAYGYTF
TGCGCCAGCAGCCAAGGACATCTGCAGCCGACAGCCTATGGCTACACCTTC
>-|-|TRBV30|TRBJ2-7
CAWSVGQGIYEQYF
TGTGCCTGGAGTGTAGGGCAGGGAATCTACGAGCAGTACTTC
>-|-|TRBV6-5|TRBJ1-2
CASRQTGSRGYTF
TGTGCCAGCAGGCAAACAGGGTCAAGGGGCTACACCTTC
>-|-|TRBV5-1|TRBJ1-1
CASSPWGDKTLNTEAFF
TGCGCCAGCAGCCCTTGGGGGGATAAGACCTTGAACACTGAAGCTTTCTTT
>TRBD2|-|TRBV6-5|TRBJ2-7
CASKEHGTRVEQYF
TGTGCCAGCAAGGAACACGGGACTAGAGTCGAGCAGTACTTC
>-|-|TRBV4-1|TRBJ2-6
CASSQEGHLSGANVLTF
TGCGCCAGCAGCCAAGAAGGACACCTCTCTGGGGCCAACGTCCTGACTTTC
>-|-|TRBV5-4|TRBJ1-2
CASSSPRGGVGYTF
TGTGCCAGCAGCTCCCCCCGGGGGGGCGTTGGCTACACCTTC
>TRBD1|-|TRBV19|TRBJ1-5
CASSMGDSRQPQHF
TGTGCCAGTAGTATGGGGGACAGCCGTCAGCCCCAGCATTTT
>-|-|TRBV15|TRBJ2-5
CATSRGGWETQYF
TGTGCCACCAGCAGGGGGGGATGGGAGACCCAGTACTTC
>-|-|TRBV4-1|TRBJ2-5
CASSQASVETQYF
TGCGCCAGCAGCCAAGCCAGCGTGGAGACCCAGTACTTC